Each of the 29 T cell receptor beta chains below was sequenced from the same sample in a study of OX40 agonist ivuxolimab in advanced cancers. Clones were sequenced by immunoSEQ multiplex PCR, and TCRdb holds only the in-frame ones, with some missing. The sample carries roughly 20,000 clones, 74% recorded once. Material: CD4+ or CD8+ T cells sorted from blood, obtained in a trial of the OX40 agonist ivuxolimab. The receptors were sampled from an adult with an advanced solid tumor such as melanoma, head and neck, liver or kidney cancer.

This rearrangement joins TRBV7-9 to TRBJ2-7, with 7 bases that match TRBD1. The germline CDR1 and CDR2 sequences are SEHNR and FQNEAQ (reference sequence). The V segment lost 0 bases and the J segment 4 bases; nucleotides outside the gene matches: 3. The CDR3 loop spans 14 amino acids. CDR3 protein: CASSLAQGEYEQYF. CDR3 nucleotides: TGTGCCAGCAGCTTAGCCCAGGGGGAATACGAGCAGTACTTC.

The chain carries TRBV7-9 and TRBJ2-7; D remains ambiguous. Germline V gene sequence: CDR1 SEHNR, CDR2 FQNEAQ (reference sequence). V was cut by 4 bases and J by 3 bases, with 16 bases left in between. The CDR3 length is 15 residues. CDR3 sequence (DNA): TGTGCCAGCAGCTCCCGGACGGATCCTTACTACGAGCAGTACTTC. Encoded protein: CASSSRTDPYYEQYF.

The chain couples TRBV5-6 to TRBJ1-1; D might be TRBD1 (5 bases). This CDR3 spans 14 amino acids. Germline CDR1 reads SGHDT; CDR2 reads YYEEEE. The germline V and J ends were trimmed by 4 bases and 2 bases, with 12 bases remaining between them. CDR3 sequence reads: CASSVPGPNTEAFF. The CDR3 DNA sequence: TGTGCCAGCAGCGTCCCGGGGCCTAACACTGAAGCTTTCTTT. Full variable domain (missing parts from reference TRBV5-6 and TRBJ1-1): DAGVTQSPTHLIKTRGQQVTLRCSPKSGHDTVSWYQQALGQGPQFIFQYYEEEERQRGNFPDRFSGHQFPNYSSELNVNALLLGDSALYLCASSVPGPNTEAFFGQGTRLTVV.

CDR3 nucleotide sequence: TGTGCCAGCAGCCAAGGCCCTACTCTAGCGGGGGCCTACAATGAGCAGTTCTTC. Protein: CASSQGPTLAGAYNEQFF. This chain joins TRBV4-2 and TRBJ2-1; 10 nucleotides align to TRBD2. Germline V lookup: CDR1 LGHNA, CDR2 YNFKEQ. J was trimmed by 2 bases and V by 1 base; bases with no gene match: 8. There are 18 residues in the CDR3.

V and J are TRBV7-3 and TRBJ1-2; 11 bases match TRBD1. The CDR3 has 14 amino acids. J gave up 6 bases and V 5 bases, and 5 bases lay outside the gene matches. The germline gives CDR1 SGHTA, CDR2 FQGTGA. CDR3 sequence: CASSLDRGHDGYTF. DNA of the CDR3: TGTGCCAGCAGCCTGGACAGGGGGCATGATGGCTACACCTTC.

V gene TRBV6-5 combines with J gene TRBJ1-1, with D tentatively TRBD1 (5 bases). V was pared by 6 bases and J by 8 bases, with 16 bases between. Germline V lookup: CDR1 MNHEY, CDR2 SVGAGI. The CDR3 runs to 13 residues. The CDR3 is CASSLGGEREAFF. The DNA for the CDR3 is TGTGCCAGCAGCCTTGGGGGGGAACGCGAAGCTTTCTTT.

This chain uses TRBV28 with TRBJ1-2; tentatively, D is TRBD1 (6 bases). Trimming cost V 8 bases and J 0 bases, with 13 bases left between them. CDR3 length: 14 amino acids. The germline V gene encodes CDR1 MDHEN and CDR2 SYDVKM. The CDR3 protein is CASHTGNSNYGYTF. CDR3 coding DNA: TGTGCCAGCCATACAGGGAATTCTAACTATGGCTACACCTTC.

This sequence joins TRBV5-1 and TRBJ2-1; a weak D match, TRBD2 (5 bases). V lost 3 bases and J 3 bases, leaving 16 bases between the germline ends. This CDR3 is 16 amino acids long. In germline, CDR1 is SGHRS, CDR2 YFSETQ. The CDR3 protein is CASSSLAADDYNEQFF. The CDR3 DNA follows: TGCGCCAGCAGCTCCCTGGCAGCGGACGACTACAATGAGCAGTTCTTC. Combining the CDR3 with reference TRBV5-1 and TRBJ2-1 gives the whole variable domain KAGVTQTPRYLIKTRGQQVTLSCSPISGHRSVSWYQQTPGQGLQFLFEYFSETQRNKGNFPGRFSGRQFSNSRSEMNVSTLELGDSALYLCASSSLAADDYNEQFFGPGTRLTVL.

The V gene is TRBV27, the J gene TRBJ2-2; no clear D. The CDR3 has 14 amino acids. Germline lookup yields CDR1 MNHEY and CDR2 SMNVEV (reference sequence). V lost 0 bases and J lost 7, with 9 bases in between. The CDR3 sequence is CASSLSGLIGELFF. CDR3 nucleotides: TGTGCCAGCAGTTTATCCGGGTTGATCGGGGAGCTGTTTTTT.

V and J are TRBV29-1 and TRBJ2-2; no clear D gene. CDR1 and CDR2 (germline): SQVTM, ANQGSEA. This CDR3 comprises 14 residues. V was pared by 1 base and J by 4 bases, with 10 bases between. CDR3 sequence reads: CSVEGWGTTGELFF. CDR3 DNA sequence: TGCAGCGTTGAAGGGTGGGGAACCACCGGGGAGCTGTTTTTT.

The CDR3 coding sequence is TGTGCCAGCAGCTTAGGTCAGGGTCTCAACGAGCAGTACTTC. It yields the protein CASSLGQGLNEQYF. This chain connects TRBV7-6 to TRBJ2-7; possible D gene TRBD1, 5 bases. This CDR3 has 14 amino acids. The V gene lost 1 base and the J gene lost 5 bases, with 12 bases spanning the gap. Germline assignment: CDR1 SGHVS and CDR2 FNYEAQ.

This rearrangement joins TRBV7-8 to TRBJ2-7; 13 bases line up with TRBD2. Germline CDR1 reads SGHVS; CDR2 reads FQNEAQ. The trim removed 7 bases at V and 5 bases at J, leaving 5 bases unmatched. The CDR3 spans 14 residues. The CDR3 reads CASTLGTSGNEQYF. The DNA for the CDR3 is TGTGCCAGCACCCTCGGGACTAGCGGGAACGAGCAGTACTTC.

This sequence joins TRBV7-8 and TRBJ2-7, with 7 nucleotides matching TRBD1. The CDR3 has 13 amino acids. Germline trimming cut 1 base from V and 10 bases from J; bases unmatched to any gene: 7. The germline CDR1 and CDR2 sequences are SGHVS and FQNEAQ. The CDR3 sequence is CASSLGYRGRQYF. CDR3 nucleotides: TGTGCCAGCAGCTTAGGGTACAGGGGCCGACAGTACTTC.

This clone was picked up one time. The V gene is TRBV7-2, the J gene TRBJ2-3; D possibly corresponds to TRBD2 (6 bases). The CDR3 runs 11 residues. Germline V gene sequence: CDR1 SGHTA, CDR2 FQGNSA. Trimming cost V 6 bases and J 6 bases, with 7 bases left between them. The CDR3 loop reads CASRGLDTQYF. The DNA for the CDR3 is TGTGCCAGCAGGGGACTCGATACGCAGTATTTT. The full variable domain, rest sourced from reference TRBV7-2 and TRBJ2-3, is GAGVSQSPSNKVTEKGKDVELRCDPISGHTALYWYRQSLGQGLEFLIYFQGNSAPDKSGLPSDRFSAERTGGSVSTLTIQRTQQEDSAVYLCASRGLDTQYFGPGTRLTVL.

This rearrangement joins TRBV5-6 to TRBJ2-2; D not resolved. The germline V and J ends were trimmed by 4 bases and 2 bases, with 9 bases remaining between them. Germline-derived CDR1 and CDR2 are SGHDT and YYEEEE. The CDR3 runs to 14 residues. This chain's CDR3 is CASSKDENTGELFF. The CDR3 DNA reads as TGTGCCAGCAGCAAGGACGAAAACACCGGGGAGCTGTTTTTT.

By share of the sample, this clone is medium-sized (0.01 to 0.1%). This chain joins TRBV30 and TRBJ1-2, with D unclear. The CDR3 spans 13 residues. Trimming pared 5 bases from V and 4 bases from J, leaving 14 bases between. Germline V gives CDR1 GTSNPN, CDR2 SVGIG (reference sequence). CDR3 sequence (DNA): TGTGCCTGGGATTGGTCGGGGAGCTATGGCTACACCTTC. Amino acid sequence: CAWDWSGSYGYTF.

This clone came up many times. The chain carries TRBV5-6 and TRBJ2-7; the D is unclear. Germline V gives CDR1 SGHDT, CDR2 YYEEEE. The CDR3 has 14 amino acids. Trimming pared 0 bases from V and 0 bases from J, leaving 7 bases between. Here the CDR3 DNA reads TGTGCCAGCAGCTTGGTAGGAAGCTCCTACGAGCAGTACTTC. Amino acid sequence: CASSLVGSSYEQYF. Together with reference TRBV5-6 and TRBJ2-7, the CDR3 gives the full variable domain: DAGVTQSPTHLIKTRGQQVTLRCSPKSGHDTVSWYQQALGQGPQFIFQYYEEEERQRGNFPDRFSGHQFPNYSSELNVNALLLGDSALYLCASSLVGSSYEQYFGPGTRLTVT.

This clone was seen only once. This chain joins TRBV27 and TRBJ1-1, with no clear D. CDR3 length: 15 residues. CDR1 and CDR2 from the germline V gene are MNHEY and SMNVEV (reference sequence). V was pared by 3 bases and J by 7 bases, with 18 bases between. In DNA, the CDR3 is TGTGCCAGCAGTTTTCAGGCTGGGAATGACTATGAAGCTTTCTTT. Translated, it gives CASSFQAGNDYEAFF.

This sequence joins TRBV7-9 and TRBJ1-2; D may be TRBD1 (5 bases). Trimming took 5 bases from V and 0 from J, leaving 10 bases between them. CDR3 length: 14 amino acids. CDR1 is SEHNR and CDR2 is FQNEAQ in the germline V gene (reference sequence). CDR3 loop: CASSARESNYGYTF. CDR3 nucleotide sequence: TGTGCCAGCAGCGCCAGGGAATCTAACTATGGCTACACCTTC. The entire variable domain, with the rest obtained from reference TRBV7-9 and TRBJ1-2, is as follows: DTGVSQNPRHKITKRGQNVTFRCDPISEHNRLYWYRQTLGQGPEFLTYFQNEAQLEKSRLLSDRFSAERPKGSFSTLEIQRTEQGDSAMYLCASSARESNYGYTFGSGTRLTVV.

The chain employs TRBV6-1 and TRBJ2-2, with 9 bases identical to TRBD1. V dropped 0 bases and J dropped 7; count of bases not matched to a gene: 3. Per the germline V gene, CDR1 is MNHNS and CDR2 is SASEGT. This CDR3 contains 15 residues. CDR3 region: CASSEAGDRVGELFF. In DNA, the CDR3 is TGTGCCAGCAGTGAAGCGGGGGACAGGGTCGGGGAGCTGTTTTTT.

This chain joins TRBV5-8 and TRBJ2-5; a possible D gene is TRBD2 (6 bases). V lost 1 base and J lost 0, with 13 bases in between. Looked up from germline, CDR1 is SGHTS and CDR2 is YDEGEE. The CDR3 covers 16 residues. The CDR3 nucleotides are TGTGCCAGCAGCTTGAAGGGTGGCGGGGACCAAGAGACCCAGTACTTC. It is translated as CASSLKGGGDQETQYF.

The rearrangement uses TRBV27 and TRBJ2-7, with D perhaps assigned TRBD1 or TRBD2 (5 bases each). This CDR3 is 13 amino acids long. With 1 base removed from V and 4 bases from J, the gap between germline ends came to 8 bases. The germline V gene encodes CDR1 MNHEY and CDR2 SMNVEV (reference sequence). CDR3 region: CASSLWDGYEQYF. In DNA form, the CDR3 reads TGTGCCAGCAGTTTATGGGACGGATACGAGCAGTACTTC.

In this sample, this clone turned up a few times. J is TRBJ1-2 and V is TRBV28; TRBD1 matches at 7 bases. CDR3 length equals 15 residues. Germline loops: CDR1 MDHEN, CDR2 SYDVKM. V was pared by 5 bases and J by 8 bases, with 14 bases of the junction left unmatched. The CDR3 spells CASSTQQGRGEGYTF. The DNA of the CDR3 is TGTGCCAGCAGTACCCAACAGGGGCGGGGAGAGGGCTACACCTTC.

V gene TRBV25-1 combines with J gene TRBJ2-5; D is undetermined. The J call may be incorrect, as the DNA end agrees better with TRBJ2-7. The CDR3 spans 11 residues. CDR1 and CDR2 (germline): MGHDK, SYGVNS. The CDR3 DNA sequence: TGTGCCAGCAGTCAAGGCTACGAGCAGTACTTC. This codes for CASSQGYEQYF.

The rearrangement joins TRBV7-2 to TRBJ2-2; 7 bases map to TRBD1. The germline gives CDR1 SGHTA, CDR2 FQGNSA. The junction had 16 bases not matched to a gene; V was cut back by 1 base and J by 5 bases. The CDR3 spans 19 residues. The DNA of the CDR3 is TGTGCCAGCAGCTTAGGGTTGATAGGGGGCGTTGGTTCGACCGGGGAGCTGTTTTTT. It encodes CASSLGLIGGVGSTGELFF.

The gene calls are TRBV7-9 and TRBJ2-2; D is ambiguous. CDR1 is SEHNR, CDR2 FQNEAQ, per germline (reference sequence). The CDR3 extends over 16 amino acids. Trimming left V 2 bases short and J 1 base short, with 11 bases between. Written as DNA, the CDR3 is TGTGCCAGCAGCTTAAGATCACAGTTGAACACCGGGGAGCTGTTTTTT. The encoded protein is CASSLRSQLNTGELFF. Drawing the rest from reference TRBV7-9 and TRBJ2-2, the complete variable domain is DTGVSQNPRHKITKRGQNVTFRCDPISEHNRLYWYRQTLGQGPEFLTYFQNEAQLEKSRLLSDRFSAERPKGSFSTLEIQRTEQGDSAMYLCASSLRSQLNTGELFFGEGSRLTVL.

The chain couples TRBV6-5 to TRBJ2-7; tentative D call: TRBD1 (5 bases). CDR3 size: 12 residues. Germline V gene sequence: CDR1 MNHEY, CDR2 SVGAGI. V was pared by 5 bases and J by 4 bases, with 9 bases between. The CDR3 nucleotides read TGTGCCAGCAGTATCCAGGGATACGAGCAGTACTTC. Its translation is CASSIQGYEQYF.

The CDR3 bases are TGTGCCAGCAGCCCGGGCGTGATCGGGGAGCTGTTTTTT. Protein product: CASSPGVIGELFF. The chain couples TRBV7-9 to TRBJ2-2; D gene unclear. This CDR3 is built from 13 residues. The germline gives CDR1 SEHNR, CDR2 FQNEAQ (reference sequence). The ends were cut back, 5 bases at V and 7 bases at J, with 11 bases in the middle.

The chain combines TRBV9 with TRBJ2-2; no definite D call. This CDR3 is 12 amino acids long. Germline V gene lookup returns CDR1 SGDLS and CDR2 YYNGEE. V lost 0 bases to trimming and J lost 7 bases, with 4 bases between them. The CDR3: CASSVVGGELFF. The CDR3 nucleotides read TGTGCCAGCAGCGTAGTGGGCGGGGAGCTGTTTTTT.